This TCR beta chain comes out of a study of shared T cell receptors in the human thymus. CDR3 length: 16 residues. Germline lookup yields CDR1 MNHEY and CDR2 SMNVEV (reference sequence). V dropped 5 bases and J dropped 6; count of bases not matched to a gene: 5. Profiling relied on immunoSEQ multiplex PCR, and the TCRdb table lists in-frame clones only, not all of them. The sample carries hundreds of thousands of clones, 95% recorded once. Sequenced sample: thymocytes. The receptor was isolated from a human donor. The V call is TRBV27, the J call TRBJ2-1; 15 bases are a match to TRBD2. The CDR3 DNA reads as TGTGCCAGCAGTCCAAGGACTAGCGGGAGGGCCAATGAGCAGTTCTTC. It is translated as CASSPRTSGRANEQFF.